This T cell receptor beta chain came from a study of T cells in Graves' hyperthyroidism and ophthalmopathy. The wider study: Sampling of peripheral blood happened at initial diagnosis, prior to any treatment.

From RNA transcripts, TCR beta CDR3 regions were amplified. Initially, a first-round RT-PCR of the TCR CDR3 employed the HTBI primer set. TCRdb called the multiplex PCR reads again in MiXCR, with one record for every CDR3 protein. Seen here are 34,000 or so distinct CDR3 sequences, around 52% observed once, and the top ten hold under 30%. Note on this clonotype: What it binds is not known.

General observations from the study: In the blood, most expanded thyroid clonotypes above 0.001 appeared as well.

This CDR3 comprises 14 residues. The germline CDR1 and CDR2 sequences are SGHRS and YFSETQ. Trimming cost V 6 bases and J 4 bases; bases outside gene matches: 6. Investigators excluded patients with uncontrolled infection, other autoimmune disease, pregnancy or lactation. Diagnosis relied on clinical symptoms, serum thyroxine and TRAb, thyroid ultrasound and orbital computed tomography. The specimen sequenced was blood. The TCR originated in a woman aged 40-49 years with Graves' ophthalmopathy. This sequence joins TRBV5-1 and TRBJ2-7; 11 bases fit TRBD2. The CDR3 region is CASTTSGTGYEQYF. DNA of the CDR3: TGCGCCAGCACGACTAGCGGGACAGGGTACGAGCAGTACTTC.